These 4 T cell receptor beta chains share one sample of origin, sequenced in a study of T cell responses to AZD1222 COVID-19 vaccine. Generated by immunoSEQ multiplex PCR, the TCRdb table keeps only in-frame clones and is missing some. The repertoire holds 150,000 to 200,000 clones, with approximately 86% as singletons. The source was peripheral blood, collected 28 days after the second AZD1222 dose. The origin of the receptors is an adult who received the AZD1222 COVID-19 vaccine.

This chain joins TRBV20-1 and TRBJ1-4; D unresolved. V lost 1 base and J 6 bases, leaving 3 bases between the germline ends. This CDR3 has 11 amino acids. Per the germline V gene, CDR1 is DFQATT and CDR2 is SNEGSKA (reference sequence). As DNA, the CDR3 is TGCAGTGCTAGAGGGGATGAAAAACTGTTTTTT. This gives the protein CSARGDEKLFF.

The rearrangement links TRBV9 to TRBJ2-3; either TRBD1 or TRBD2 may fit D (6 bases each). The germline V and J ends were trimmed by 3 bases and 8 bases, with 19 bases remaining between them. The CDR3 spans 15 residues. Germline values: CDR1 SGDLS, CDR2 YYNGEE. CDR3 coding DNA: TGTGCCAGCAGCGAGTCCCTGCTCAGGGGAGGTACGCAGTATTTT. Translation: CASSESLLRGGTQYF.

The CDR3 region is CAWSHTGSSTEAFF. The CDR3 nucleotides are TGTGCCTGGAGCCATACAGGGTCAAGCACTGAAGCTTTCTTT. The rearrangement uses TRBV30 and TRBJ1-1, with D tentatively TRBD1 (6 bases). CDR1 and CDR2 (germline): GTSNPN, SVGIG (reference sequence). The CDR3 is 14 amino acids. Trimming took off 3 bases at V and 4 bases at J, with 15 bases between the two ends. Using reference TRBV30 and TRBJ1-1 for the parts outside the CDR3, the full variable domain is SQTIHQWPATLVQPVGSPLSLECTVEGTSNPNLYWYRQAAGRGLQLLFYSVGIGQISSEVPQNLSASRPQDRQFILSSKKLLLSDSGFYLCAWSHTGSSTEAFFGQGTRLTVV.

The chain carries TRBV25-1 and TRBJ1-1; possible D gene TRBD1, 5 bases. This CDR3 has 12 residues. Germline V gives CDR1 MGHDK, CDR2 SYGVNS. The germline V and J ends were trimmed by 3 bases and 6 bases, with 8 bases remaining between them. CDR3 in amino acids: CASSDTGPEAFF. In DNA form, the CDR3 reads TGTGCCAGCAGTGATACAGGCCCTGAAGCTTTCTTT. Based on the CDR3 plus reference TRBV25-1 and TRBJ1-1, the full variable domain is EADIYQTPRYLVIGTGKKITLECSQTMGHDKMYWYQQDPGMELHLIHYSYGVNSTEKGDLSSESTVSRIRTEHFPLTLESARPSHTSQYLCASSDTGPEAFFGQGTRLTVV.